These 5 T cell receptor beta chains were sequenced from one sample in a study of regulatory T cells in long-lasting Graves disease. The time point is: newly diagnosed GD, antithyroid drugs for less than 3 months. There was RNA extracted from PBMCs, and the TCR library was made from it. The TCR beta library used iRepertoire HTBI primers with Arm-PCR amplification of CDR3. Using its own MiXCR run on the multiplex PCR reads, TCRdb lists one record per CDR3 protein. Seen here are about 440,000 distinct CDR3 sequences, under 15% observed once, and the top ten hold 16%. In addition, the sample was reused for a study of T cells in Graves' hyperthyroidism and ophthalmopathy.

The specimen was peripheral blood mononuclear cells (PBMCs), collected at new diagnosis, from a patient treated with antithyroid drugs. These receptor sequences come from a woman aged 25 to 39 with Graves disease.

This clonotype was counted many times. Here the CDR3 DNA reads TGTGCCAGCAGCTTAGGCGTAACAATCAAGCAGTTCTTC. Translation gives CASSLGVTIKQFF. The chain recombines TRBV11-2 with TRBJ2-1; D ambiguous. From germline, CDR1 is SGHAT and CDR2 FQNNGV. CDR3 length: 13 residues. The V end lost 1 base, the J end lost 11 bases, and 12 bases lay between the germline ends.

This chain uses TRBV4-1 with TRBJ1-2; perhaps TRBD1 as D (5 bases). The V end was cut by 2 bases, the J end by 4 bases, with 14 bases between. Germline values: CDR1 MGHRA, CDR2 YSYEKL. This CDR3 contains 15 residues. The CDR3 reads CASSQPRDGLYGYTF. In DNA, the CDR3 is TGCGCCAGCAGCCAACCCCGGGACGGACTCTATGGCTACACCTTC.

At least ten counts were recorded for this clonotype. V usage is TRBV13 and J usage is TRBJ1-1, with D perhaps matching TRBD1 (5 bases). Germline V gives CDR1 PRHDT, CDR2 FYEKMQ (reference sequence). The CDR3 has 15 residues. V was clipped by 5 bases and J by 1 base, with 14 bases between them. The CDR3 DNA sequence: TGTGCCAGCAGCGCAGCAGGGATTGAGAACACTGAAGCTTTCTTT. Its protein is CASSAAGIENTEAFF.

The sample holds a few counts of this clonotype. V gene TRBV14 combines with J gene TRBJ1-1, with 7 bases matching TRBD1. Germline V gene data show CDR1 as SGHDN and CDR2 as FVKESK. J gave up 6 bases and V 4 bases, and 14 bases lay outside the gene matches. The CDR3 sequence is 16 residues long. The CDR3 reads CASSRVGQLLAAEAFF. As DNA, the CDR3 is TGTGCCAGCAGCCGCGTGGGACAGCTTTTGGCCGCTGAAGCTTTCTTT.

This clonotype has ten or more counts. V gene TRBV20-1 combines with J gene TRBJ2-7, with 9 bases aligning to TRBD2. This CDR3 has 13 residues. CDR1 DFQATT and CDR2 SNEGSKA come from the germline V gene (reference sequence). With 1 base clipped from V and 3 bases from J, the junction kept 1 base outside the gene matches. CDR3 DNA: TGCAGTGCTAGAGGGACTAGCGACTACGAGCAGTACTTC. This gives the protein CSARGTSDYEQYF.